Following are 29 T cell receptor beta chains from one sample sequenced in a study of shared clonotypes between healthy human individuals. Terminally differentiated effector memory CD45RA+ cells were excluded by CCR7 positive selection of CD45RO-negative cells. The assay was immunoSEQ multiplex PCR, and TCRdb's table has in-frame clones only and misses some. This table has about 2.2 million clones, just under 95% appearing once. Sample: naive CD8+ T cells from PBMCs. These receptors were obtained from a man younger than 30 in good health. Some clones in this sample may be carry-over from other donors' samples.

V and J are TRBV13 and TRBJ1-4; no firm D call. Trimming took 4 bases from V and 5 from J, leaving 8 bases between them. Germline loops: CDR1 PRHDT, CDR2 FYEKMQ (reference sequence). The CDR3 has 13 amino acids. The CDR3 DNA reads as TGTGCCAGCAGCTCGAGGGTAAATGAAAAACTGTTTTTT. Its protein is CASSSRVNEKLFF.

CDR3 sequence reads: CASSQDRSGELFF. CDR3 DNA sequence: TGTGCCAGCAGCCAAGATAGATCCGGGGAGCTGTTTTTT. The chain recombines TRBV14 with TRBJ2-2; D unclear. The CDR3 is 13 residues long. V was pared by 0 bases and J by 6 bases, with 5 bases between. Germline V lookup: CDR1 SGHDN, CDR2 FVKESK.

The rearrangement joins TRBV27 to TRBJ2-7, with TRBD1 matching over 8 bases. The CDR3 consists of 15 residues. The germline gives CDR1 MNHEY, CDR2 SMNVEV (reference sequence). After removal of 6 bases from V and 0 bases from J, the junction contained 7 bases not matched to a gene. CDR3 bases: TGTGCCAGCAGCCCCGACAGGGGCCTCTCCTACGAGCAGTACTTC. Encoded protein: CASSPDRGLSYEQYF.

The genes are TRBV7-9 and TRBJ2-7; D is undetermined. Germline V gene data show CDR1 as SEHNR and CDR2 as FQNEAQ (reference sequence). V was cut by 5 bases and J by 2 bases, with 13 bases left in between. The length of the CDR3 is 14 residues. The CDR3 nucleotides read TGTGCCAGCAGCCACAAGGACCCGGCCTACGAGCAGTACTTC. It specifies CASSHKDPAYEQYF.

This rearrangement joins TRBV2 to TRBJ2-1, with D perhaps TRBD2 (6 bases). CDR1 and CDR2 (germline): SNHLY, FYNNEI. V was trimmed by 6 bases and J by 9 bases, leaving 15 bases between them. This CDR3 is built from 13 residues. The CDR3 reads CASSAWRASEQFF. Here the CDR3 DNA reads TGTGCCAGCAGCGCCTGGAGGGCCTCTGAGCAGTTCTTC.

This clone appeared once. The V call is TRBV9, the J call TRBJ2-7; TRBD2 aligns across 7 bases. The CDR3 extends over 15 amino acids. Looked up from germline, CDR1 is SGDLS and CDR2 is YYNGEE. V shed 0 bases and J 2 bases; nucleotides not matched to a gene: 5. The CDR3 sequence is CASSVGGTTPYEQYF. The CDR3 nucleotides read TGTGCCAGCAGCGTAGGCGGGACTACCCCCTACGAGCAGTACTTC.

This sequence joins TRBV4-1 and TRBJ1-5; D is perhaps TRBD1 (5 bases). Germline CDR1 and CDR2: MGHRA and YSYEKL. The CDR3 is 14 amino acids. The V end lost 0 bases, the J end lost 14 bases, and 17 bases lay between the germline ends. CDR3 region: CASSQDSRGGSKHF. Here the CDR3 DNA reads TGCGCCAGCAGCCAAGATTCCCGGGGGGGGAGCAAGCATTTT.

This sequence joins TRBV28 and TRBJ1-1; tentative D call: TRBD1 (5 bases). The length of the CDR3 is 15 residues. Trimming shortened V by 6 bases and J by 10 bases, and 24 bases separated the two germline ends. Germline CDR1 is MDHEN and CDR2 is SYDVKM. The CDR3 loop reads CASSKGSQPDRGAFF. The CDR3 coding sequence is TGTGCCAGCAGCAAGGGGTCGCAACCCGACCGAGGAGCTTTCTTT.

This chain links TRBV19 with TRBJ2-5, with D maybe TRBD1 (5 bases). V was trimmed by 5 bases and J by 2 bases, leaving 15 bases between them. The V gene's germline CDR1 is LNHDA and CDR2 SQIVND (reference sequence). The CDR3 consists of 15 residues. The CDR3 nucleotides read TGTGCCAGTAGTGACAGTGGAGCGATGCAAGAGACCCAGTACTTC. Its translation is CASSDSGAMQETQYF.

The chain is built from TRBV9 and TRBJ1-2; 9 bases are a match to TRBD1. Germline-derived CDR1 and CDR2 are SGDLS and YYNGEE. V trimming: 3 bases; J trimming: 3 bases; junction bases outside the gene matches: 6. This CDR3 spans 15 amino acids. The CDR3, as DNA: TGTGCCAGCAGCGCCGGGCGGACAGGGGACTATGGCTACACCTTC. This encodes CASSAGRTGDYGYTF.

V usage is TRBV4-2 and J usage is TRBJ2-7; 10 nucleotides match TRBD2. The trim removed 0 bases at V and 2 bases at J, leaving 1 base unmatched. The CDR3 extends over 15 amino acids. CDR1 is LGHNA, CDR2 YNFKEQ, per germline. CDR3 sequence: CASSQDTSGTYEQYF. Written as DNA, the CDR3 is TGTGCCAGCAGCCAAGACACTAGCGGGACCTACGAGCAGTACTTC.

This rearrangement joins TRBV28 to TRBJ2-1, with 8 bases matching TRBD2. Germline values: CDR1 MDHEN, CDR2 SYDVKM. V dropped 7 bases and J dropped 1; count of bases not matched to a gene: 9. The CDR3 covers 16 residues. CDR3 nucleotides: TGTGCCAGCAATCGGGGTGCTAGCGGGTCCTACAATGAGCAGTTCTTC. This codes for CASNRGASGSYNEQFF.

The chain carries TRBV28 and TRBJ2-1; D call uncertain. CDR1 and CDR2 (germline): MDHEN, SYDVKM. V was trimmed by 5 bases and J by 3 bases, leaving 11 bases between them. The CDR3 is 14 amino acids. Here the CDR3 DNA reads TGTGCCAGCAGTCTAAGAGAACTCTACAATGAGCAGTTCTTC. It translates to CASSLRELYNEQFF.

CDR3 DNA: TGTGCCAGCAGTATTACAGTCTACGAGCAGTACTTC. This translates into CASSITVYEQYF. V gene TRBV6-1 combines with J gene TRBJ2-7, with D unclear. V lost 5 bases, J lost 3 bases, and 8 bases lay in between. The CDR3 covers 12 residues. Germline CDR1 is MNHNS and CDR2 is SASEGT.

This chain links TRBV6-6 with TRBJ2-7; D unresolved. Trimming took 2 bases from V and 4 from J, leaving 6 bases between them. CDR1 MNHNY and CDR2 SVGAGI come from the germline V gene (reference sequence). The CDR3 sequence is 12 residues long. The CDR3 bases are TGTGCCAGCAGTTACGTCAGGTACGAGCAGTACTTC. Protein: CASSYVRYEQYF.

This clone was detected a few times. This sequence joins TRBV5-3 and TRBJ1-5; the D is unclear. TRBV5-3 is labeled an ORF, and its function is uncertain. The V end lost 5 bases, the J end lost 0 bases, and 9 bases lay between the germline ends. The CDR3 runs 14 residues. The CDR3 DNA reads TGTGCCAGAAGGGACCGAGGTAGCAATCAGCCCCAGCATTTT. It codes for CARRDRGSNQPQHF.

This sequence joins TRBV7-9 and TRBJ2-1; 13 positions agree with TRBD2. There are 17 residues in the CDR3. The V gene end was trimmed by 1 base and the J gene end by 6 bases; junction bases not matched to a gene: 6. Germline V gene lookup returns CDR1 SEHNR and CDR2 FQNEAQ (reference sequence). The CDR3 region has the DNA TGTGCCAGCAGCTTAGGTGTACTAGCGGGAGGGGCCAATGAGCAGTTCTTC. It is translated as CASSLGVLAGGANEQFF.

This chain connects TRBV27 to TRBJ2-7; 9 nucleotides line up with TRBD2. Germline assignment: CDR1 MNHEY and CDR2 SMNVEV (reference sequence). The CDR3 contains 16 residues. V gave up 6 bases and J gave up 4 bases; unmatched junction bases: 13. The CDR3 reads CASSDPSIAGVYEQYF. The DNA for the CDR3 is TGTGCCAGCAGCGACCCTTCAATAGCGGGAGTTTACGAGCAGTACTTC.

The V and J genes are TRBV28 and TRBJ2-4; TRBD1 matches at 9 bases. CDR1 and CDR2 from the germline V gene are MDHEN and SYDVKM. This CDR3 is built from 16 residues. The V segment lost 3 bases and the J segment 3 bases; nucleotides outside the gene matches: 6. This CDR3 is CASSFRDRADKNIQYF. CDR3 bases: TGTGCCAGCAGTTTTAGGGACAGGGCCGACAAAAACATTCAGTACTTC.

This chain uses TRBV6-1 with TRBJ1-1, with unresolved D. CDR1 is MNHNS and CDR2 is SASEGT in the germline V gene. The CDR3 has 15 residues. Trimming shortened V by 0 bases and J by 1 base, and 9 bases separated the two germline ends. The CDR3 here is CASSEALGWNTEAFF. CDR3 sequence (DNA): TGTGCCAGCAGTGAAGCTCTCGGTTGGAACACTGAAGCTTTCTTT.

To note about this clone: This sample includes further DNA sequences coding for the same CDR3. This chain connects TRBV6-5 to TRBJ1-4; a weak D match, TRBD1 (5 bases). The CDR3 spans 16 residues. Germline V gene data show CDR1 as MNHEY and CDR2 as SVGAGI. With 0 bases removed from V and 0 bases from J, the gap between germline ends came to 8 bases. CDR3 nucleotides: TGTGCCAGCAGTTACTCGATGGGGGCAACTAATGAAAAACTGTTTTTT. Its protein product is CASSYSMGATNEKLFF.

The V gene is TRBV11-2, the J gene TRBJ2-1; TRBD1 matches 9 bases. With 2 bases clipped from V and 2 bases from J, the junction kept 7 bases outside the gene matches. Germline V gene sequence: CDR1 SGHAT, CDR2 FQNNGV. The CDR3 totals 17 residues. The CDR3 bases are TGTGCCAGCAGCTTACCCCTGGACAGGGGCCCCTACAATGAGCAGTTCTTC. Translated: CASSLPLDRGPYNEQFF.

V is TRBV15 and J is TRBJ2-1; 11 positions agree with TRBD2. V trimming: 5 bases; J trimming: 8 bases; junction bases outside the gene matches: 14. CDR3 length equals 17 residues. Per germline, CDR1 LNHNV and CDR2 YYDKDF (reference sequence). In DNA form, the CDR3 reads TGTGCCACCAGCGGACCACGAACTAGCGGGAGAACCTATGAGCAGTTCTTC. The encoded protein is CATSGPRTSGRTYEQFF.

This clone was seen only a few times. This chain joins TRBV19 and TRBJ1-1; D may be TRBD1 (6 bases). CDR1 and CDR2 (germline): LNHDA, SQIVND (reference sequence). Trimming removed 10 bases at V and 4 bases at J, with 13 bases between. The CDR3 loop spans 12 amino acids. The CDR3 sequence is CATLGGGTEAFF. The CDR3 bases are TGTGCCACCCTAGGGGGGGGCACTGAAGCTTTCTTT.

The gene calls are TRBV28 and TRBJ1-5; no definite D call. Between the trimmed V and J ends, which lost 3 bases and 0 bases, there was a span of 12 bases. This CDR3 region has 16 residues. The germline V gene encodes CDR1 MDHEN and CDR2 SYDVKM. The CDR3 coding sequence is TGTGCCAGCAGTTTCGGGCCGCGGGATAGCAATCAGCCCCAGCATTTT. As protein: CASSFGPRDSNQPQHF.

The chain links TRBV19 to TRBJ1-4; 8 nucleotides line up with TRBD1. Germline V CDR1 and CDR2: LNHDA, SQIVND (reference sequence). Trimming cost V 4 bases and J 7 bases; bases outside gene matches: 8. CDR3 length equals 15 residues. The CDR3, as DNA: TGTGCCAGTAGTACTGGGACAGGATTTAGTGAAAAACTGTTTTTT. This sequence encodes CASSTGTGFSEKLFF.

J is TRBJ2-5 and V is TRBV14; D gene unclear. Germline V lookup: CDR1 SGHDN, CDR2 FVKESK. With 1 base removed from V and 4 bases from J, the gap between germline ends came to 10 bases. There are 14 residues in the CDR3. The CDR3 DNA follows: TGTGCCAGCAGCCAAGGAAGGATGCGAGAGACCCAGTACTTC. Residues: CASSQGRMRETQYF.

To note about this clone: One end of the junction varies from germline; a read error may be responsible. The chain employs TRBV5-6 and TRBJ1-2; a weak D match, TRBD1 (5 bases). The CDR3 contains 11 residues. CDR1 SGHDT and CDR2 YYEEEE come from the germline V gene. The DNA of the CDR3 is TGTGCCAGCAGCTTTGTCGGGGCCCGTCACTTC. This gives the protein CASSFVGARHF. Together with reference TRBV5-6 and TRBJ1-2, the CDR3 gives the full variable domain: DAGVTQSPTHLIKTRGQQVTLRCSPKSGHDTVSWYQQALGQGPQFIFQYYEEEERQRGNFPDRFSGHQFPNYSSELNVNALLLGDSALYLCASSFVGARHFGSGTRLTVV.

The J gene is TRBJ2-3, the V gene TRBV5-8; TRBD2 matches at 8 bases. With V trimmed by 0 bases and J by 5 bases, 5 bases remained unmatched. The CDR3 has 15 amino acids. CDR1 and CDR2 from the germline V gene are SGHTS and YDEGEE. Here the CDR3 reads CASSLAGGRGDTQYF. The CDR3, as DNA: TGTGCCAGCAGCTTGGCGGGAGGGCGGGGAGATACGCAGTATTTT.